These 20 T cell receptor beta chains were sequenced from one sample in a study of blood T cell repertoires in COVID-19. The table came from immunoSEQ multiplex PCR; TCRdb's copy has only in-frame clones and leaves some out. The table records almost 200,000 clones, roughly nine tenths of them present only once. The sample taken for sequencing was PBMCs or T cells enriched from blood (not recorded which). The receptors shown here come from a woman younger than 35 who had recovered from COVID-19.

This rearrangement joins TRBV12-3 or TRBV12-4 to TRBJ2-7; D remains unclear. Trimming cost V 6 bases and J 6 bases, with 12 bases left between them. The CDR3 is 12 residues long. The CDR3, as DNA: TGTGCCAGCAGCTTTCGCCGGGTCGAGCAGTACTTC. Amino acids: CASSFRRVEQYF.

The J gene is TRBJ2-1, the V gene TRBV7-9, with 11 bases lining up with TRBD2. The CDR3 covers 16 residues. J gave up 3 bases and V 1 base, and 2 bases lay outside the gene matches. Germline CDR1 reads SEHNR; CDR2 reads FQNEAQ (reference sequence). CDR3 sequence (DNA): TGTGCCAGCAGCTTAGAGACTAGCGGGGACTACAATGAGCAGTTCTTC. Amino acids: CASSLETSGDYNEQFF.

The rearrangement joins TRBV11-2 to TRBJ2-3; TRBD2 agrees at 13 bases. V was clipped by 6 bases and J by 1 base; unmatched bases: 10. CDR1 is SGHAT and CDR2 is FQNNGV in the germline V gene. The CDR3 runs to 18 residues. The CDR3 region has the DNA TGTGCCAGCAGTCCCGGGCAAGGGACTAGCGGGGGCACAGATACGCAGTATTTT. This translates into CASSPGQGTSGGTDTQYF.

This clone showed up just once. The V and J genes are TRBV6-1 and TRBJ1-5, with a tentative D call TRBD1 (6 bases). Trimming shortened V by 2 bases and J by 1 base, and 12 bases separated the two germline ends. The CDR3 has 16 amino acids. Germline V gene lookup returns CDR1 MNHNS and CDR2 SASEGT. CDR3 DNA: TGTGCCAGCAGTGAATCTGTGGGGGCGAGCAATCAGCCCCAGCATTTT. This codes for CASSESVGASNQPQHF.

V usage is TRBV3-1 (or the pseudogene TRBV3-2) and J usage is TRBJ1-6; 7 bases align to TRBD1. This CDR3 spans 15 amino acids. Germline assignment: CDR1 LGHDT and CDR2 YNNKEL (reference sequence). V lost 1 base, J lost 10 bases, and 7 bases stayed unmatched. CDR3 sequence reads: CASSQVESGGSPLHF. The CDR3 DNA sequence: TGTGCCAGCAGCCAAGTCGAATCAGGGGGATCACCCCTCCACTTT.

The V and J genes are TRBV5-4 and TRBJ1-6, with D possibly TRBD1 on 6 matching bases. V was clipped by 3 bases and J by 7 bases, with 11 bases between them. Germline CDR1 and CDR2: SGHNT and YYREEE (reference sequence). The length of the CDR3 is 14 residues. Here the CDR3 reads CASSSWTENSPLHF. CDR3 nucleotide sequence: TGTGCCAGCAGCTCTTGGACAGAGAATTCACCCCTCCACTTT.

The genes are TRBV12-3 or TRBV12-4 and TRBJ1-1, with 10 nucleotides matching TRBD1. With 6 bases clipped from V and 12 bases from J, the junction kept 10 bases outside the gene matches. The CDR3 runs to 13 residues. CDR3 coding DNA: TGTGCCAGCAGCCTCGGGACAGGGGTGATAACTTTCTTT. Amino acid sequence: CASSLGTGVITFF.

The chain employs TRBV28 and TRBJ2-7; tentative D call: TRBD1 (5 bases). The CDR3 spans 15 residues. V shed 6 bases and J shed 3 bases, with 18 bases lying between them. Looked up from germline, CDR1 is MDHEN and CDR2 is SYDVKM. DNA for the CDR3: TGTGCCAGCAGCAAAGAGACAGATGGGGTCTACGAGCAGTACTTC. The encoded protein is CASSKETDGVYEQYF.

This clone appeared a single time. For the CDR3, the DNA is TGTGCCAGTAGTATAGATAACAGGGTTTATCAGCCCCAGCATTTT. It translates to CASSIDNRVYQPQHF. The J gene is TRBJ1-5, the V gene TRBV19; D might be TRBD1 (6 bases). The germline V gene has CDR1 LNHDA and CDR2 SQIVND (reference sequence). This CDR3 comprises 15 residues. Trimming pared 0 bases from V and 5 bases from J, leaving 11 bases between.

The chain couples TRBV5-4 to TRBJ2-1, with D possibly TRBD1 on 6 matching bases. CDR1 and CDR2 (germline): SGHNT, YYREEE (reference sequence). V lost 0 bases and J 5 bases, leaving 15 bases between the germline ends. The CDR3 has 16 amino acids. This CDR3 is CASSLAPRTDNNEQFF. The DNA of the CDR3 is TGTGCCAGCAGCTTGGCCCCCCGGACAGACAACAATGAGCAGTTCTTC.

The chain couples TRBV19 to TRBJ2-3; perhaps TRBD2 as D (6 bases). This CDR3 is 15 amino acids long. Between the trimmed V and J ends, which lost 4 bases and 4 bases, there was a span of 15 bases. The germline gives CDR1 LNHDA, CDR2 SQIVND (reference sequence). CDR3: CASSTTRVQADTQYF. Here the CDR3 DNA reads TGTGCCAGTAGTACGACTAGAGTGCAAGCAGATACGCAGTATTTT. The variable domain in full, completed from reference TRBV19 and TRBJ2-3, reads DGGITQSPKYLFRKEGQNVTLSCEQNLNHDAMYWYRQDPGQGLRLIYYSQIVNDFQKGDIAEGYSVSREKKESFPLTVTSAQKNPTAFYLCASSTTRVQADTQYFGPGTRLTVL.

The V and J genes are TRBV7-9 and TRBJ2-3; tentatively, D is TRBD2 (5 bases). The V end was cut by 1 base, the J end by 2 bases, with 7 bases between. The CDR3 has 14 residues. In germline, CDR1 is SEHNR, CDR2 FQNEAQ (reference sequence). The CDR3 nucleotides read TGTGCCAGCAGCTTAGGCGGGTACACAGATACGCAGTATTTT. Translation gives CASSLGGYTDTQYF.

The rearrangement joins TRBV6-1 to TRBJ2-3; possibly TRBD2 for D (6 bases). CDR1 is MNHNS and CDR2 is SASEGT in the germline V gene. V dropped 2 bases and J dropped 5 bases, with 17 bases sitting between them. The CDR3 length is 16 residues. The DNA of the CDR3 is TGTGCCAGCAGTGAAAATGACGGAGGGATGGGAGATACGCAGTATTTT. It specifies CASSENDGGMGDTQYF.

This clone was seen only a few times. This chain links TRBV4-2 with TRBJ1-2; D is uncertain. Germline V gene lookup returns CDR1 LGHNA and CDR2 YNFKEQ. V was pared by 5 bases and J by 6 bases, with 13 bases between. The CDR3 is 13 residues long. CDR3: CASSTEGGNGYTF. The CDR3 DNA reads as TGTGCCAGCAGCACGGAGGGAGGGAATGGCTACACCTTC.

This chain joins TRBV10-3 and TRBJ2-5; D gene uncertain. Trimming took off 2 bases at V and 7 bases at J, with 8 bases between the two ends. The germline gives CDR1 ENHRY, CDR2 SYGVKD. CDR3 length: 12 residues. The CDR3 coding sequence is TGTGCCATCAGTGAGGCGGTGGGGACCCAGTACTTC. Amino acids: CAISEAVGTQYF.

The CDR3: CASSPRQDNQPQHF. In DNA, the CDR3 is TGTGCCAGCTCACCACGACAGGACAATCAGCCCCAGCATTTT. The V and J genes are TRBV18 and TRBJ1-5; possible D gene TRBD1, 6 bases. Germline-derived CDR1 and CDR2 are KGHSH and LQKENI. V was shortened by 1 base and J by 3 bases, with 7 bases between the two germline ends. This CDR3 has 14 residues. The full variable domain, completed using reference TRBV18 and TRBJ1-5, is NAGVMQNPRHLVRRRGQEARLRCSPMKGHSHVYWYRQLPEEGLKFMVYLQKENIIDESGMPKERFSAEFPKEGPSILRIQQVVRGDSAAYFCASSPRQDNQPQHFGDGTRLSIL.

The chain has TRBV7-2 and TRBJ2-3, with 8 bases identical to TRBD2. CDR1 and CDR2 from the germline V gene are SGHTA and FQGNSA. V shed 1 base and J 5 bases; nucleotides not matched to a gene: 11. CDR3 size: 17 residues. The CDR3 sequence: CASSLVWFSGAIDTQYF. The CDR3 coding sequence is TGTGCCAGCAGCTTAGTATGGTTTAGCGGGGCAATAGATACGCAGTATTTT.

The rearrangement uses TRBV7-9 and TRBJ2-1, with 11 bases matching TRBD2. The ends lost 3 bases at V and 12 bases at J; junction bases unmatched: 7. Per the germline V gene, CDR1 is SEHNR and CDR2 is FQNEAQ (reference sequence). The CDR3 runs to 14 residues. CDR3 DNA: TGTGCCAGCAGCTTTAGCGGGGGGGCCGTAGGGCAGTTCTTC. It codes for CASSFSGGAVGQFF.

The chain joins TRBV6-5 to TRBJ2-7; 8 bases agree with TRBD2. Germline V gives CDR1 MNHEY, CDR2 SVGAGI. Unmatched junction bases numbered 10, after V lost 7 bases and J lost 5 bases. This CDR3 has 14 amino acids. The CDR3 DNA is TGTGCCAGCACCCCCCGGCCGGGGGGGCACGAGCAGTACTTC. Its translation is CASTPRPGGHEQYF.

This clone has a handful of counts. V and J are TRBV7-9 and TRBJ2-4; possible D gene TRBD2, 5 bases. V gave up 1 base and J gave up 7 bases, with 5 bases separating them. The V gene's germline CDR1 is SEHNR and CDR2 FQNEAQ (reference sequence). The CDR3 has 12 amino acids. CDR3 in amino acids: CASSLGGNIQYF. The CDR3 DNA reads TGTGCCAGCAGCTTAGGCGGGAACATTCAGTACTTC.